The subject of this entry is one T cell receptor (beta chain). Its antigen is still unknown. The data stem from a study of T cell responses to AZD1222 COVID-19 vaccine. Overall study findings and caveats: Baseline seropositives among AZD1222 recipients totaled only five or six. Distributed over spike, vaccine-associated CD4 TCRs predominated at 160-218 and 743-854.

Repertoires were generated with immunoSEQ multiplex PCR, while TCRdb's copy carries only in-frame clones and drops some. The sample lists under 200,000 clones, roughly nine tenths occurring once. Specimen: peripheral blood, collected 28 days after the second dose of the MenACWY control vaccine. This receptor was obtained from an adult who received the MenACWY meningococcal vaccine as a control.

CDR3 sequence reads: CATSNMDGFYGYTF. In nucleotides, the CDR3 is TGTGCCACCAGCAATATGGACGGGTTCTATGGCTACACCTTC. The chain links TRBV15 to TRBJ1-2; D not certain. This CDR3 is built from 14 residues. The ends were cut back, 4 bases at V and 4 bases at J, with 13 bases in the middle. Germline V gene data show CDR1 as LNHNV and CDR2 as YYDKDF (reference sequence).